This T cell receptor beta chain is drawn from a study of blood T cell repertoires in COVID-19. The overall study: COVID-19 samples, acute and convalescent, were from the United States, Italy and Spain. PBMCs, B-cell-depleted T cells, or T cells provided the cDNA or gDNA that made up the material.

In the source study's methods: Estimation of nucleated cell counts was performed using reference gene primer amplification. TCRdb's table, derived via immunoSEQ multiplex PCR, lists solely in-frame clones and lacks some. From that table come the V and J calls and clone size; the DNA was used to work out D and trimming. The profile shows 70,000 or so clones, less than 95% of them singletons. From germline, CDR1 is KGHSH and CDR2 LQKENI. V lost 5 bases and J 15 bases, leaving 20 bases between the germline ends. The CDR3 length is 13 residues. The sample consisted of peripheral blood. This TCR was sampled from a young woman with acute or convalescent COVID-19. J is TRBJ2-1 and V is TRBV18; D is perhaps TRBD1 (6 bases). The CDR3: CASSDYRARSMFF. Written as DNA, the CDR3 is TGTGCCAGCTCAGACTACAGGGCCCGATCGATGTTCTTC.